This TCR beta chain was sequenced in a study of early T cells in non-severe SARS-CoV-2 infection. Study-wide context: Chains were not paired, and sequencing was done on bulk RNA from unsorted whole blood. Findings and caveats of the study: Matches to VDJdb favored anti-spike CD8 responses and missed private and CD4 specificities.

Each CDR3 protein gets one entry after TCRdb re-called the 5' RACE reads with MiXCR. The sample holds 20,000 to 30,000 distinct CDR3 sequences, about 4% seen once. A few counts support this clonotype. Antigen specificity is unknown. CDR1 MNHEY and CDR2 SVGAGI come from the germline V gene. V shed 5 bases and J 3 bases; nucleotides not matched to a gene: 7. This CDR3 is 15 amino acids long. Sequences were obtained from whole blood. The sequence derives from an adult who was a healthcare worker with PCR-confirmed SARS-CoV-2 infection or an uninfected control (not recorded which). The chain uses TRBV6-5 and TRBJ2-7; 10 bases line up with TRBD2. For the CDR3, the DNA is TGTGCCAGCAGTCTCCTAGCGGGAGCCGGCTACGAGCAGTACTTC. Amino acid sequence: CASSLLAGAGYEQYF.